Listed below are T cell receptor beta chains from one sample, sequenced in a study of blood T cell repertoires in COVID-19. Measured with immunoSEQ multiplex PCR; TCRdb has only the in-frame clones, and not every one. Found here are some 60,000 clones, approximately 91% of them singletons; the top ten hold less than 2%. Sequencing was carried out using peripheral blood. These receptor sequences come from a human donor in a cohort sampled during active COVID-19. The CDR3 runs from the conserved cysteine through the conserved F or W. A D gene is named only where the DNA matches it firmly. Size is omitted from some rows. Given values are once, few, many or a class for expanded clones.

clone size: -
V gene: TRBV5-1
D gene: -
J gene: TRBJ2-2
CDR3 DNA: TGCGCCAGCAGCTTGCAAGCGGTCGGGCACACCGGGGAGCTGTTTTTT
CDR3 protein: CASSLQAVGHTGELFF

clone size: -
V gene: TRBV28
D gene: TRBD1
J gene: TRBJ1-2
CDR3 DNA: TGTGCCAGCAGTGCCCCACCGGGACAGGGAGAGTATGGCTACACCTTC
CDR3 protein: CASSAPPGQGEYGYTF

clone size: -
V gene: TRBV5-1
D gene: TRBD2
J gene: TRBJ2-4
CDR3 DNA: TGCGCCAGCAGCTTGGAGGGAGCGGGAGGGAACATTCAGTACTTC
CDR3 protein: CASSLEGAGGNIQYF

clone size: -
V gene: TRBV28
D gene: TRBD2
J gene: TRBJ2-7
CDR3 DNA: TGTGCCATCCTAGCGGGCCGCCCCTCCTACGAGCAGTACTTC
CDR3 protein: CAILAGRPSYEQYF

clone size: -
V gene: TRBV28
D gene: TRBD1
J gene: TRBJ2-5
CDR3 DNA: TGTGCCAGCAGTACGGAGACAGGGCCCCTGCCGGAGACCCAGTACTTC
CDR3 protein: CASSTETGPLPETQYF

clone size: -
V gene: TRBV5-6
D gene: TRBD2
J gene: TRBJ2-1
CDR3 DNA: TGTGCCAGCAGCTTGGTTAGCGGGAGAAACAATGAGCAGTTCTTC
CDR3 protein: CASSLVSGRNNEQFF

clone size: -
V gene: TRBV5-1
D gene: -
J gene: TRBJ2-7
CDR3 DNA: TGCGCCAGCAGCCCGCAGGTCGGGGGATTATCCTACGAGCAGTACTTC
CDR3 protein: CASSPQVGGLSYEQYF

clone size: -
V gene: TRBV4-3
D gene: TRBD1
J gene: TRBJ2-7
CDR3 DNA: TGCGCCAGCAGCCAAGGTTTACAGGGGGCGTACGAGCAGTACTTC
CDR3 protein: CASSQGLQGAYEQYF

clone size: once
V gene: TRBV29-1
D gene: TRBD1
J gene: TRBJ2-7
CDR3 DNA: TGCAGCGCCTTGGGACAGGGGGATTCCATCTTAACCTACGAGCAGTACTTC
CDR3 protein: CSALGQGDSILTYEQYF

clone size: -
V gene: TRBV27
D gene: -
J gene: TRBJ2-7
CDR3 DNA: TGTGCCAGCAGTTTAAGGGCGGCAGGGAGGTCCTACGAGCAGTACTTC
CDR3 protein: CASSLRAAGRSYEQYF

clone size: -
V gene: TRBV7-9
D gene: -
J gene: TRBJ1-4
CDR3 DNA: TGTGCCAGCAGCTCTACAGGGTTTGAAAAACTGTTTTTT
CDR3 protein: CASSSTGFEKLFF

clone size: -
V gene: TRBV4-3
D gene: -
J gene: TRBJ1-1
CDR3 DNA: TGCGCCAGCAGCCAAGCCACAGGGCTCATGAACACTGAAGCTTTCTTT
CDR3 protein: CASSQATGLMNTEAFF

clone size: -
V gene: TRBV19
D gene: TRBD1
J gene: TRBJ2-1
CDR3 DNA: TGTGCCAGTAGGGGGACAGTTAACAATGAGCAGTTCTTC
CDR3 protein: CASRGTVNNEQFF

clone size: -
V gene: TRBV6-5
D gene: TRBD1
J gene: TRBJ2-1
CDR3 DNA: TGTGCCAGCAGGGGGACAGGTAAACGCAATGAGCAGTTCTTC
CDR3 protein: CASRGTGKRNEQFF

clone size: -
V gene: TRBV5-6
D gene: -
J gene: TRBJ1-3
CDR3 DNA: TGTGCCAGCAGCCTCTCGGACAGTTCGGGAAACACCATATATTTT
CDR3 protein: CASSLSDSSGNTIYF

clone size: -
V gene: TRBV6-4
D gene: -
J gene: TRBJ2-2
CDR3 DNA: TGTGCCAGCAGAAAAGAACATACCACCGGGGAGCTGTTTTTT
CDR3 protein: CASRKEHTTGELFF

clone size: -
V gene: TRBV3-1/TRBV3-2
D gene: TRBD2
J gene: TRBJ2-1
CDR3 DNA: TGTGCCAGCAGCCAAGACCCCTCCACCGGACTAGCGGGAGATGAGCAGTTCTTC
CDR3 protein: CASSQDPSTGLAGDEQFF

clone size: once
V gene: TRBV7-2
D gene: -
J gene: TRBJ2-2
CDR3 DNA: TGTGCCAGCAGCTTAGAGGGACTGGTTAGGGAGCTGTTTTTT
CDR3 protein: CASSLEGLVRELFF

clone size: -
V gene: TRBV13
D gene: TRBD2
J gene: TRBJ2-7
CDR3 DNA: TGTGCCAGCAGCTCGCGGGAGGGCCGGTTTTACGAGCAGTACTTC
CDR3 protein: CASSSREGRFYEQYF

clone size: once
V gene: TRBV9
D gene: TRBD2
J gene: TRBJ2-7
CDR3 DNA: TGTGCCAGCAGCGTAGATCCGAGCGGGAGCCTCGAGCAGTACTTC
CDR3 protein: CASSVDPSGSLEQYF

clone size: -
V gene: TRBV2
D gene: -
J gene: TRBJ2-7
CDR3 DNA: TGTGCCAGCAGTGAGGGTTTAGAGCGACTCTCCTACGAGCAGTACTTC
CDR3 protein: CASSEGLERLSYEQYF

clone size: -
V gene: TRBV28
D gene: TRBD1
J gene: TRBJ1-5
CDR3 DNA: TGTGCCAGCAGTCGGACAGGGGGCGATCAGCCCCAGCATTTT
CDR3 protein: CASSRTGGDQPQHF

clone size: -
V gene: TRBV5-1
D gene: TRBD1
J gene: TRBJ2-5
CDR3 DNA: TGCGCCAGCAGCTTGGGGGACAGACCATCGGGTGAGACCCAGTACTTC
CDR3 protein: CASSLGDRPSGETQYF

clone size: once
V gene: TRBV7-2
D gene: TRBD1
J gene: TRBJ1-5
CDR3 DNA: TGTGCCAGCAGGCCCGGGACAGGGGATAATCAGCCCCAGCATTTT
CDR3 protein: CASRPGTGDNQPQHF

clone size: -
V gene: TRBV28
D gene: -
J gene: TRBJ2-7
CDR3 DNA: TGTGCCAGCAGTCCACCCCCGGGGACCTACGAGCAGTACTTC
CDR3 protein: CASSPPPGTYEQYF

clone size: -
V gene: TRBV25-1
D gene: -
J gene: TRBJ2-1
CDR3 DNA: TGTGCCAGCAGTCCCCCAATAGTACAGAACTACAATGAGCAGTTCTTC
CDR3 protein: CASSPPIVQNYNEQFF

clone size: -
V gene: TRBV9
D gene: TRBD1
J gene: TRBJ1-6
CDR3 DNA: TGTGCCAGCGCGAAAACAGGGGGTTCACCCCTCCACTTT
CDR3 protein: CASAKTGGSPLHF

clone size: -
V gene: TRBV5-1
D gene: -
J gene: TRBJ2-2
CDR3 DNA: TGCGCCAGCAGCTTCCGTCCGAGCACCGGGGAGCTGTTTTTT
CDR3 protein: CASSFRPSTGELFF

clone size: -
V gene: TRBV7-9
D gene: -
J gene: TRBJ2-7
CDR3 DNA: TGTGCCAGCAGCTTGTCAGGGGTCCACGAGCAGTACTTC
CDR3 protein: CASSLSGVHEQYF

clone size: -
V gene: TRBV28
D gene: TRBD2
J gene: TRBJ2-5
CDR3 DNA: TGTGCCAGCAGTCTGGGGGGACTAGAAGGTCGAGAGACCCAGTACTTC
CDR3 protein: CASSLGGLEGRETQYF

clone size: -
V gene: TRBV19
D gene: -
J gene: TRBJ1-2
CDR3 DNA: TGTGCCAGTACCCCTAGAAGAAGCGACTATGGCTACACCTTC
CDR3 protein: CASTPRRSDYGYTF

clone size: -
V gene: TRBV6-4
D gene: -
J gene: TRBJ2-3
CDR3 DNA: TGTGCCAGCAGTGACACAGACAGGTCCTCCCTTCCAGATACGCAGTATTTT
CDR3 protein: CASSDTDRSSLPDTQYF

clone size: -
V gene: TRBV9
D gene: TRBD2
J gene: TRBJ2-1
CDR3 DNA: TGTGCCAGCAGCGTATCTAGCGGTTACAATGAGCAGTTCTTC
CDR3 protein: CASSVSSGYNEQFF

clone size: once
V gene: TRBV7-3
D gene: TRBD2
J gene: TRBJ2-2
CDR3 DNA: TGTGCCAGCACCCGGGGGGCCGGGGAGCTGTTTTTT
CDR3 protein: CASTRGAGELFF

clone size: -
V gene: TRBV5-1
D gene: TRBD1
J gene: TRBJ2-5
CDR3 DNA: TGCGCCAGCAGCTCCCGACAGGGGAGAGAGACCCAGTACTTC
CDR3 protein: CASSSRQGRETQYF

clone size: -
V gene: TRBV4-1
D gene: TRBD2
J gene: TRBJ2-5
CDR3 DNA: TGCGCCAGCAGCCTGAGCGGGGGGGAACAAGAGACCCAGTACTTC
CDR3 protein: CASSLSGGEQETQYF

clone size: -
V gene: TRBV11-2
D gene: TRBD2
J gene: TRBJ2-7
CDR3 DNA: TGTGCCAGCACCTTTGGGAGCGGGGTCTACGAGCAGTACTTC
CDR3 protein: CASTFGSGVYEQYF

clone size: -
V gene: TRBV7-3
D gene: -
J gene: TRBJ2-3
CDR3 DNA: TGTGCCAGCAGCGCACGCGCAAGCACAGATACGCAGTATTTT
CDR3 protein: CASSARASTDTQYF

clone size: -
V gene: TRBV5-5
D gene: -
J gene: TRBJ2-1
CDR3 DNA: TGTGCCAGCAGCCTCGACACTGCCGGGGCCTACAATGAGCAGTTCTTC
CDR3 protein: CASSLDTAGAYNEQFF

clone size: -
V gene: TRBV6-5
D gene: -
J gene: TRBJ1-5
CDR3 DNA: TGTGCCGGAGGGATCAACAATCAGCCCCAGCATTTT
CDR3 protein: CAGGINNQPQHF

clone size: -
V gene: TRBV24-1
D gene: TRBD1
J gene: TRBJ2-7
CDR3 DNA: TGTGCCACCAGTGACGCGGGACAGGGCGACGAGCAGTACTTC
CDR3 protein: CATSDAGQGDEQYF

clone size: -
V gene: TRBV25-1
D gene: -
J gene: TRBJ1-5
CDR3 DNA: TGTGCCAGCAGTGAGGCGGGGAGTCAGCCCCAGCATTTT
CDR3 protein: CASSEAGSQPQHF

clone size: -
V gene: TRBV5-4
D gene: TRBD1
J gene: TRBJ1-1
CDR3 DNA: TGTGCCAGCAGCTCCATCCTGACAGGGGTCCTCGAAGCTTTCTTT
CDR3 protein: CASSSILTGVLEAFF

clone size: once
V gene: TRBV19
D gene: TRBD1
J gene: TRBJ1-4
CDR3 DNA: TGTGCCAGTAGAAACAGGGGTTTGGATGAAAAACTGTTTTTT
CDR3 protein: CASRNRGLDEKLFF

clone size: -
V gene: TRBV2
D gene: TRBD1
J gene: TRBJ1-5
CDR3 DNA: TGTGCCAGCAGTCTGGGACAGGGGTATCAGCCCCAGCATTTT
CDR3 protein: CASSLGQGYQPQHF

clone size: -
V gene: TRBV28
D gene: TRBD1
J gene: TRBJ1-5
CDR3 DNA: TGTGCCAGCAGCAATCAGGGGGGCAATCAGCCCCAGCATTTT
CDR3 protein: CASSNQGGNQPQHF

clone size: -
V gene: TRBV18
D gene: TRBD2
J gene: TRBJ2-2
CDR3 DNA: TGTGCCAGCTCGCCCTATACTAGCGTGGGTAACACCGGGGAGCTGTTTTTT
CDR3 protein: CASSPYTSVGNTGELFF

clone size: once
V gene: TRBV14
D gene: TRBD1
J gene: TRBJ1-1
CDR3 DNA: TGTGCCAGCAGTCAGGGACAGGGTTTGAACACTGAAGCTTTCTTT
CDR3 protein: CASSQGQGLNTEAFF

clone size: once
V gene: TRBV7-8
D gene: -
J gene: TRBJ2-3
CDR3 DNA: TGTGCCAGCAGCTTGCGGCTTAGCCCAGATACGCAGTATTTT
CDR3 protein: CASSLRLSPDTQYF

clone size: -
V gene: TRBV21-1
D gene: -
J gene: TRBJ2-3
CDR3 DNA: TGTGCCAGCAGCCCGAGGGGGGAGGTAAACGGGAGGGCCACAGATACGCAGTATTTT
CDR3 protein: CASSPRGEVNGRATDTQYF

clone size: -
V gene: TRBV28
D gene: -
J gene: TRBJ1-5
CDR3 DNA: TGTGCCAGCAGTTTTTCCCGACACCGCCAGAGCAATCAGCCCCAGCATTTT
CDR3 protein: CASSFSRHRQSNQPQHF

clone size: -
V gene: TRBV19
D gene: -
J gene: TRBJ2-5
CDR3 DNA: TGTGCCAGTAGTATAGGGGACAAACAAGAGACCCAGTACTTC
CDR3 protein: CASSIGDKQETQYF

clone size: once
V gene: TRBV5-4
D gene: -
J gene: TRBJ1-3
CDR3 DNA: TGTGCCAGCAGCAACGACAGGACTGGAAACACCATATATTTT
CDR3 protein: CASSNDRTGNTIYF

clone size: few
V gene: TRBV7-9
D gene: -
J gene: TRBJ2-4
CDR3 DNA: TGTGCCAGCAGCTTAGCCGGGGAAAACATTCAGTACTTC
CDR3 protein: CASSLAGENIQYF

clone size: -
V gene: TRBV10-3
D gene: -
J gene: TRBJ2-3
CDR3 DNA: TGTGCCATCAGCCAAATAGCGGCCAGCACAGATACGCAGTATTTT
CDR3 protein: CAISQIAASTDTQYF

clone size: -
V gene: TRBV6-5
D gene: TRBD1
J gene: TRBJ2-5
CDR3 DNA: TGTGCCAGCAGTTACTCGATTGTAGGGGGCGAGACCCAGTACTTC
CDR3 protein: CASSYSIVGGETQYF

clone size: -
V gene: TRBV5-4
D gene: TRBD1
J gene: TRBJ2-7
CDR3 DNA: TGTGCCAGCAGCTTGGCCGGTCCGGGACAGGGGTCCTACGAGCAGTACTTC
CDR3 protein: CASSLAGPGQGSYEQYF

clone size: -
V gene: TRBV7-2
D gene: -
J gene: TRBJ2-3
CDR3 DNA: TGTGCCAGCTTAAGCCGGCTAGCTGGGAGAGATACGCAGTATTTT
CDR3 protein: CASLSRLAGRDTQYF

clone size: -
V gene: TRBV28
D gene: TRBD2
J gene: TRBJ2-3
CDR3 DNA: TGTGCCAGCAGTTTAATGAGTCTAGCGGGAGGGTCGGGGGATACGCAGTATTTT
CDR3 protein: CASSLMSLAGGSGDTQYF